This T cell receptor (beta chain) was identified during a study of blood T cell repertoires in COVID-19. As for the study in general: Samples came from the United States, Italy and Spain, spanning acute and convalescent COVID-19. In each case, the material was cDNA or gDNA derived from T cells, B-cell-depleted T cells, or PBMCs.

In the study's own analysis: Reference gene primer amplification in the assay estimated nucleated cell counts. Using immunoSEQ multiplex PCR, the repertoire was profiled, and TCRdb retains in-frame clones only, with some absent. The DNA was the basis for D and trimming; V, J and clone size are from that table. The sample consists of 140,000 to 150,000 clones, around 80% of them appearing once. The V end was cut by 3 bases, the J end by 2 bases, with 11 bases between. CDR1 and CDR2 (germline): GTSNPN, SVGIG (reference sequence). The CDR3 is 14 amino acids. The table lists this clone with a few counts. This rearrangement joins TRBV30 to TRBJ1-3; the D is unclear. Sequencing was performed on peripheral blood. The TCR originated in a man aged 55 to 70 with acute or convalescent COVID-19. For the CDR3, the DNA is TGTGCCTGGAGACCTCCAGTCCCTGGAAACACCATATATTTT. Translating gives CAWRPPVPGNTIYF.